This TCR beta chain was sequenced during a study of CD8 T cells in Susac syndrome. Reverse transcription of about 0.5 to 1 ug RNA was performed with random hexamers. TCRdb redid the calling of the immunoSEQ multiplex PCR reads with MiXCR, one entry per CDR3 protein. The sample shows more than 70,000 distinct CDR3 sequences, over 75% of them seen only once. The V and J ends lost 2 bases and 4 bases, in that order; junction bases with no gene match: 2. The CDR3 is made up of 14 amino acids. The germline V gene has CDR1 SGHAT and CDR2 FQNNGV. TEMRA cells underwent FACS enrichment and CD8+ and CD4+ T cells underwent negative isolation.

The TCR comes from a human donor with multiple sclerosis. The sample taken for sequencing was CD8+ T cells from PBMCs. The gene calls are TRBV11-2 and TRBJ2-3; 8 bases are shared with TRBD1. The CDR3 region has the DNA TGTGCCAGCAGCTTACAGGGGGCCGCAGATACGCAGTATTTT. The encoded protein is CASSLQGAADTQYF.